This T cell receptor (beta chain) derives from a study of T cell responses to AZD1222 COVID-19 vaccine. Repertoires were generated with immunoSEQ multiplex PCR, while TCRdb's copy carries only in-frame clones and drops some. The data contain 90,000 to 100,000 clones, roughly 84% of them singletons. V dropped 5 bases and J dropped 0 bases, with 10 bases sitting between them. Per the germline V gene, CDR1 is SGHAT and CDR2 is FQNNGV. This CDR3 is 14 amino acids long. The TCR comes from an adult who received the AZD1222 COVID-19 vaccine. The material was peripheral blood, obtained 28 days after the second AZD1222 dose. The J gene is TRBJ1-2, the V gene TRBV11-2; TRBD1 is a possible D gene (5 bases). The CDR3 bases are TGTGCCAGCAGCGCGGGACGGCCTAACTATGGCTACACCTTC. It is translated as CASSAGRPNYGYTF.